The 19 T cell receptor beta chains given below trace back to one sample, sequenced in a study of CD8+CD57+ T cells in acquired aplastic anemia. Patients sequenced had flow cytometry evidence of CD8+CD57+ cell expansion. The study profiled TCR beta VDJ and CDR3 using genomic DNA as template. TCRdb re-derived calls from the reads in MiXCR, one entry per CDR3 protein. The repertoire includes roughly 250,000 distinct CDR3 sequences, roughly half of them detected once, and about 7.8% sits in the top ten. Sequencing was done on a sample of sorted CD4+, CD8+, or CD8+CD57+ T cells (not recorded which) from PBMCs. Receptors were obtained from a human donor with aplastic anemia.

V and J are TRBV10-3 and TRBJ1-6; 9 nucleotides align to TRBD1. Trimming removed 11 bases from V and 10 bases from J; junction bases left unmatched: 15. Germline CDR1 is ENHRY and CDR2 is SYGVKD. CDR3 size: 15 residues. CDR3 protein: CAPPGETGGNSPLHF. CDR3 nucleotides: TGTGCCCCCCCCGGCGAGACAGGGGGAAACTCACCCCTCCACTTT.

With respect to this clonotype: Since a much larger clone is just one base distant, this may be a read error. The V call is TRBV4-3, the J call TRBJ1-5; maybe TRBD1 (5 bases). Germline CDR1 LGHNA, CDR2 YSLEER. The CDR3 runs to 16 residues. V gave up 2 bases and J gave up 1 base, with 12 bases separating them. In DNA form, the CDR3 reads TGCGCCAGCAGCCAACCAGGGTGGGTCAGCAATCAGCCCCAGCATTTT. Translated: CASSQPGWVSNQPQHF.

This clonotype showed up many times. CDR3 bases: TGTGCCTGGAGTGTACACGGTGGCTACGAGCAGTACTTC. Its translation is CAWSVHGGYEQYF. This rearrangement joins TRBV30 to TRBJ2-7; unclear D gene. Trimming removed 0 bases at V and 3 bases at J, with 9 bases between. The germline V gene encodes CDR1 GTSNPN and CDR2 SVGIG (reference sequence). CDR3 length: 13 amino acids.

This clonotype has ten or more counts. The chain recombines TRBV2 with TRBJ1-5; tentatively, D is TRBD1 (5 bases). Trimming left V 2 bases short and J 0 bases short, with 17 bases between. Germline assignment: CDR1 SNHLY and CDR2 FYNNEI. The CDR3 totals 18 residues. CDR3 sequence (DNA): TGTGCCAGCAGTGAATTCGTCGGGGGGAGATATAGCAATCAGCCCCAGCATTTT. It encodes CASSEFVGGRYSNQPQHF. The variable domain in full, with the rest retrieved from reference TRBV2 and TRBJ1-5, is EPEVTQTPSHQVTQMGQEVILRCVPISNHLYFYWYRQILGQKVEFLVSFYNNEISEKSEIFDDQFSVERPDGSNFTLKIRSTKLEDSAMYFCASSEFVGGRYSNQPQHFGDGTRLSIL.

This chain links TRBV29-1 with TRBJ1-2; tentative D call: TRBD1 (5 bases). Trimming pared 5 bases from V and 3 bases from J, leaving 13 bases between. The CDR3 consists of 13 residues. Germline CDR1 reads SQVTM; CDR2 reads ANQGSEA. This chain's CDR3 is CSVFETADYGYTF. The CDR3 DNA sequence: TGCAGCGTTTTTGAGACAGCGGACTATGGCTACACCTTC.

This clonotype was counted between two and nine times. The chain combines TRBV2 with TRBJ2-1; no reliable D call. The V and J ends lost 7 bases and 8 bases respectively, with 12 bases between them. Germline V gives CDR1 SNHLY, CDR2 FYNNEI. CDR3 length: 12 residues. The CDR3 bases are TGTGCCAGCAAACAGCGTCATGATGAGCAGTTCTTC. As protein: CASKQRHDEQFF.

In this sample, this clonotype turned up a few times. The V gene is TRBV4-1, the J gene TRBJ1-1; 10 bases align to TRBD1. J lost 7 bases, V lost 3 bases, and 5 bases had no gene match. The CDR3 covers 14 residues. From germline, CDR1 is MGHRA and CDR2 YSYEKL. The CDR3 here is CASSQTGGKDEAFF. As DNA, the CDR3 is TGCGCCAGCAGCCAGACAGGGGGCAAGGATGAAGCTTTCTTT.

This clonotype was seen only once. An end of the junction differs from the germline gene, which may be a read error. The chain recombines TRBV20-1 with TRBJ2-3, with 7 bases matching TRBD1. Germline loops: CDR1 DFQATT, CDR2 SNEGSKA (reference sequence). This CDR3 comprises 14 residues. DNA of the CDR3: TGCAGCGCTAAGAGACAGGGTACTACAGATACGCAGTATTTT. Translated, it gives CSAKRQGTTDTQYF.

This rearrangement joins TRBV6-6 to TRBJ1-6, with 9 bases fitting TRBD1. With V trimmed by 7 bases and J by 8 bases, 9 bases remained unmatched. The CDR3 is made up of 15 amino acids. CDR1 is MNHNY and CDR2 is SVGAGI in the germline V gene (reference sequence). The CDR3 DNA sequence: TGTGCCAGCATACAACGGGACAGGGTTGATTCACCCCTCCACTTT. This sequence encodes CASIQRDRVDSPLHF.

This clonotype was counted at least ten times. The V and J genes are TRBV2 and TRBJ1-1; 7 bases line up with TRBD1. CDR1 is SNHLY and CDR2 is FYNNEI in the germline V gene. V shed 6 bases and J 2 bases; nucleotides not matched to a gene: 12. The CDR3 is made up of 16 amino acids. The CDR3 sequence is CASSPGQEYRNTEAFF. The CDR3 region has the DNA TGTGCCAGCAGCCCCGGACAGGAATATAGAAACACTGAAGCTTTCTTT.

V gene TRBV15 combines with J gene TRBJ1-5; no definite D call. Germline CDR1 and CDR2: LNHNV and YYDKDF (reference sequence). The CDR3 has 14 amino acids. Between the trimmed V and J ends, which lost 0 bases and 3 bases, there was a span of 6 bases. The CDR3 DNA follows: TGTGCCACCAGCAGAGATCGGAACAATCAGCCCCAGCATTTT. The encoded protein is CATSRDRNNQPQHF. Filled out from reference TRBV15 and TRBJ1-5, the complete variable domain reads DAMVIQNPRYQVTQFGKPVTLSCSQTLNHNVMYWYQQKSSQAPKLLFHYYDKDFNNEADTPDNFQSRRPNTSFCFLDIRSPGLGDTAMYLCATSRDRNNQPQHFGDGTRLSIL.

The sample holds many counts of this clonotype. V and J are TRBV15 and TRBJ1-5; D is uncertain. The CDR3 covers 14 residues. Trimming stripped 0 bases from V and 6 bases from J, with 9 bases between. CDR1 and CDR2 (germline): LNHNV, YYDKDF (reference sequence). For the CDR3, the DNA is TGTGCCACCAGCAGAGAGACACTACGTCAGCCCCAGCATTTT. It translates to CATSRETLRQPQHF.

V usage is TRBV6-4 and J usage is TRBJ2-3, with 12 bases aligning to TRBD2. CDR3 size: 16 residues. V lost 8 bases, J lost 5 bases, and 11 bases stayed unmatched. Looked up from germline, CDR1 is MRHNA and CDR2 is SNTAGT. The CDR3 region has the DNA TGTGCCAGCGGAGAGAAGGCTAGCGGGGGGGTAGATACGCAGTATTTT. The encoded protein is CASGEKASGGVDTQYF.

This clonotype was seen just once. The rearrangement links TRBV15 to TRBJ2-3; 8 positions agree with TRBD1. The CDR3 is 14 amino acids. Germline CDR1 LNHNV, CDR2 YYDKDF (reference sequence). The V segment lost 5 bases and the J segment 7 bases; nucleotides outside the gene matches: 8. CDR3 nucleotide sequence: TGTGCCACCAGCGGAAGACAGGGGATCTATACGCAGTATTTT. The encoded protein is CATSGRQGIYTQYF.

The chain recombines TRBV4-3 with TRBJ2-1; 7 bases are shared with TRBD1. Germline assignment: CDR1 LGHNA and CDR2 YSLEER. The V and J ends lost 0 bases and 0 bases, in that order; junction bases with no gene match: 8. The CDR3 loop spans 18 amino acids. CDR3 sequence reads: CASSQDEWAGGSYNEQFF. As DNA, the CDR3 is TGCGCCAGCAGCCAAGATGAATGGGCAGGGGGCTCCTACAATGAGCAGTTCTTC.

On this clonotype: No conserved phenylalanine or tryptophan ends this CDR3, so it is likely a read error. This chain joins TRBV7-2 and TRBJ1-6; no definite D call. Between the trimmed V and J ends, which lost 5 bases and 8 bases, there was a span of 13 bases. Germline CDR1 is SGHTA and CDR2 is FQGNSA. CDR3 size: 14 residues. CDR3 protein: CASSPAGTDSPLHY. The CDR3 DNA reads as TGTGCCAGCAGCCCAGCGGGCACGGATTCACCCCTCCACTAT.

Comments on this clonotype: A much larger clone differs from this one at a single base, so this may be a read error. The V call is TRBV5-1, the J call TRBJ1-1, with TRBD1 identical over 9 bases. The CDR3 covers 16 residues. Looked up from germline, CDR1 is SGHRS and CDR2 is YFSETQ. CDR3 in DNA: TGCGCCAGCAGCTGGGGGGGACAGGGCAGAAGAAGGGAAGCTTCCTTT. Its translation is CASSWGGQGRRREASF. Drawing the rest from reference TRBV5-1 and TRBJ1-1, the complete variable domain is KAGVTQTPRYLIKTRGQQVTLSCSPISGHRSVSWYQQTPGQGLQFLFEYFSETQRNKGNFPGRFSGRQFSNSRSEMNVSTLELGDSALYLCASSWGGQGRRREASFGQGTRLTVV.

Here the CDR3 reads CASSPRYF. The CDR3 nucleotides are TGTGCCAGCAGCCCCAGGTATTTT. This chain links TRBV12-3 or TRBV12-4 with TRBJ2-3; no definite D call. Deletions cut 6 bases from V and 14 bases from J, with 6 bases between. The length of the CDR3 is 8 residues.

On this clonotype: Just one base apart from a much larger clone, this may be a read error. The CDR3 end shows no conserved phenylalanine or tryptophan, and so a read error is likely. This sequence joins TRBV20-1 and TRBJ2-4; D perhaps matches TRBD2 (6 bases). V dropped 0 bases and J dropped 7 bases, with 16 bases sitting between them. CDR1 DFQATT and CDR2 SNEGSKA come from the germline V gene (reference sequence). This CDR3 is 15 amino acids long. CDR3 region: CSARDYSGLANIQYC. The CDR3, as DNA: TGCAGTGCTAGAGATTATAGTGGGCTAGCGAACATTCAGTACTGC.